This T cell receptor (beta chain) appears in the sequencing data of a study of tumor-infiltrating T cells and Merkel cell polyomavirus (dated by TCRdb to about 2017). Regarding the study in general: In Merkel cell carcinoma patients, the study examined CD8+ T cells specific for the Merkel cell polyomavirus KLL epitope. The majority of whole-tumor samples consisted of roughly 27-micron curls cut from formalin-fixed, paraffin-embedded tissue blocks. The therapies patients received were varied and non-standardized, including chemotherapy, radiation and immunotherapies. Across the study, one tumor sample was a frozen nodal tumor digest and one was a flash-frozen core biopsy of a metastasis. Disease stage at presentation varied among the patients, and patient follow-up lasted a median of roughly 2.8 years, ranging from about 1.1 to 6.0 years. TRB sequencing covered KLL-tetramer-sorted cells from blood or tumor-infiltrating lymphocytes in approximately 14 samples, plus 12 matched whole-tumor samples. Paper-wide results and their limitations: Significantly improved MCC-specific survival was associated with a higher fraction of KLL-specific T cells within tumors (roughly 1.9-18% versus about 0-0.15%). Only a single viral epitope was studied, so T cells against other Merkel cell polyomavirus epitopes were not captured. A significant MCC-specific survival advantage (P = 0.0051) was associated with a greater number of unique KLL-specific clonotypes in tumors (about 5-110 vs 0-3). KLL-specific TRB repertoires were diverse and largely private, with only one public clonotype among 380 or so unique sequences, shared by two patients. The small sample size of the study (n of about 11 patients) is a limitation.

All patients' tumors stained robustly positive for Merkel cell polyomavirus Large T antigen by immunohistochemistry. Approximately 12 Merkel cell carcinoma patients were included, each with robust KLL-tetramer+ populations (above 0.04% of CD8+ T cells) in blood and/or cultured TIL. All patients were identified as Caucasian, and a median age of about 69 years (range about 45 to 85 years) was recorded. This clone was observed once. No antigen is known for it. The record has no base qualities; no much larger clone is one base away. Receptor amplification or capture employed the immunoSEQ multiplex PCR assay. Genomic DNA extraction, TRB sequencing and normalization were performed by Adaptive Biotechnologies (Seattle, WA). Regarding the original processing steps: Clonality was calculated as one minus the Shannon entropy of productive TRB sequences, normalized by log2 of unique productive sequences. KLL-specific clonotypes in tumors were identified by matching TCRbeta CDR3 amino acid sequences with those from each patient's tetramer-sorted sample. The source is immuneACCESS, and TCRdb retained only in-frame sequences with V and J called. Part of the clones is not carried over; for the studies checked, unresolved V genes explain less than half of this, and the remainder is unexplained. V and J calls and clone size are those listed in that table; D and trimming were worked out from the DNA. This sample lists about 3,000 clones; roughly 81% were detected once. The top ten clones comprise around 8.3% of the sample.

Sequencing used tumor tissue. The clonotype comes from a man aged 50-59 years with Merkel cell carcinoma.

CDR3 loop: CATRVSGASYEQYF. The DNA reads as follows: TGTGCCACCCGAGTGTCCGGAGCCTCCTACGAGCAGTACTTC. The chain employs TRBV14 and TRBJ2-7, with no D gene named confidently. CDR1 and CDR2 (SGHDN, FVKESK) derive from the germline V gene. The CDR3 covers 14 residues, taking in both the cysteine and the phenylalanine. Only the CDR3 DNA stays, 42 bases, in frame from base 1. A distance of 16 bases separates the germline ends of V and J, which lose 10 bases and 0 bases respectively.